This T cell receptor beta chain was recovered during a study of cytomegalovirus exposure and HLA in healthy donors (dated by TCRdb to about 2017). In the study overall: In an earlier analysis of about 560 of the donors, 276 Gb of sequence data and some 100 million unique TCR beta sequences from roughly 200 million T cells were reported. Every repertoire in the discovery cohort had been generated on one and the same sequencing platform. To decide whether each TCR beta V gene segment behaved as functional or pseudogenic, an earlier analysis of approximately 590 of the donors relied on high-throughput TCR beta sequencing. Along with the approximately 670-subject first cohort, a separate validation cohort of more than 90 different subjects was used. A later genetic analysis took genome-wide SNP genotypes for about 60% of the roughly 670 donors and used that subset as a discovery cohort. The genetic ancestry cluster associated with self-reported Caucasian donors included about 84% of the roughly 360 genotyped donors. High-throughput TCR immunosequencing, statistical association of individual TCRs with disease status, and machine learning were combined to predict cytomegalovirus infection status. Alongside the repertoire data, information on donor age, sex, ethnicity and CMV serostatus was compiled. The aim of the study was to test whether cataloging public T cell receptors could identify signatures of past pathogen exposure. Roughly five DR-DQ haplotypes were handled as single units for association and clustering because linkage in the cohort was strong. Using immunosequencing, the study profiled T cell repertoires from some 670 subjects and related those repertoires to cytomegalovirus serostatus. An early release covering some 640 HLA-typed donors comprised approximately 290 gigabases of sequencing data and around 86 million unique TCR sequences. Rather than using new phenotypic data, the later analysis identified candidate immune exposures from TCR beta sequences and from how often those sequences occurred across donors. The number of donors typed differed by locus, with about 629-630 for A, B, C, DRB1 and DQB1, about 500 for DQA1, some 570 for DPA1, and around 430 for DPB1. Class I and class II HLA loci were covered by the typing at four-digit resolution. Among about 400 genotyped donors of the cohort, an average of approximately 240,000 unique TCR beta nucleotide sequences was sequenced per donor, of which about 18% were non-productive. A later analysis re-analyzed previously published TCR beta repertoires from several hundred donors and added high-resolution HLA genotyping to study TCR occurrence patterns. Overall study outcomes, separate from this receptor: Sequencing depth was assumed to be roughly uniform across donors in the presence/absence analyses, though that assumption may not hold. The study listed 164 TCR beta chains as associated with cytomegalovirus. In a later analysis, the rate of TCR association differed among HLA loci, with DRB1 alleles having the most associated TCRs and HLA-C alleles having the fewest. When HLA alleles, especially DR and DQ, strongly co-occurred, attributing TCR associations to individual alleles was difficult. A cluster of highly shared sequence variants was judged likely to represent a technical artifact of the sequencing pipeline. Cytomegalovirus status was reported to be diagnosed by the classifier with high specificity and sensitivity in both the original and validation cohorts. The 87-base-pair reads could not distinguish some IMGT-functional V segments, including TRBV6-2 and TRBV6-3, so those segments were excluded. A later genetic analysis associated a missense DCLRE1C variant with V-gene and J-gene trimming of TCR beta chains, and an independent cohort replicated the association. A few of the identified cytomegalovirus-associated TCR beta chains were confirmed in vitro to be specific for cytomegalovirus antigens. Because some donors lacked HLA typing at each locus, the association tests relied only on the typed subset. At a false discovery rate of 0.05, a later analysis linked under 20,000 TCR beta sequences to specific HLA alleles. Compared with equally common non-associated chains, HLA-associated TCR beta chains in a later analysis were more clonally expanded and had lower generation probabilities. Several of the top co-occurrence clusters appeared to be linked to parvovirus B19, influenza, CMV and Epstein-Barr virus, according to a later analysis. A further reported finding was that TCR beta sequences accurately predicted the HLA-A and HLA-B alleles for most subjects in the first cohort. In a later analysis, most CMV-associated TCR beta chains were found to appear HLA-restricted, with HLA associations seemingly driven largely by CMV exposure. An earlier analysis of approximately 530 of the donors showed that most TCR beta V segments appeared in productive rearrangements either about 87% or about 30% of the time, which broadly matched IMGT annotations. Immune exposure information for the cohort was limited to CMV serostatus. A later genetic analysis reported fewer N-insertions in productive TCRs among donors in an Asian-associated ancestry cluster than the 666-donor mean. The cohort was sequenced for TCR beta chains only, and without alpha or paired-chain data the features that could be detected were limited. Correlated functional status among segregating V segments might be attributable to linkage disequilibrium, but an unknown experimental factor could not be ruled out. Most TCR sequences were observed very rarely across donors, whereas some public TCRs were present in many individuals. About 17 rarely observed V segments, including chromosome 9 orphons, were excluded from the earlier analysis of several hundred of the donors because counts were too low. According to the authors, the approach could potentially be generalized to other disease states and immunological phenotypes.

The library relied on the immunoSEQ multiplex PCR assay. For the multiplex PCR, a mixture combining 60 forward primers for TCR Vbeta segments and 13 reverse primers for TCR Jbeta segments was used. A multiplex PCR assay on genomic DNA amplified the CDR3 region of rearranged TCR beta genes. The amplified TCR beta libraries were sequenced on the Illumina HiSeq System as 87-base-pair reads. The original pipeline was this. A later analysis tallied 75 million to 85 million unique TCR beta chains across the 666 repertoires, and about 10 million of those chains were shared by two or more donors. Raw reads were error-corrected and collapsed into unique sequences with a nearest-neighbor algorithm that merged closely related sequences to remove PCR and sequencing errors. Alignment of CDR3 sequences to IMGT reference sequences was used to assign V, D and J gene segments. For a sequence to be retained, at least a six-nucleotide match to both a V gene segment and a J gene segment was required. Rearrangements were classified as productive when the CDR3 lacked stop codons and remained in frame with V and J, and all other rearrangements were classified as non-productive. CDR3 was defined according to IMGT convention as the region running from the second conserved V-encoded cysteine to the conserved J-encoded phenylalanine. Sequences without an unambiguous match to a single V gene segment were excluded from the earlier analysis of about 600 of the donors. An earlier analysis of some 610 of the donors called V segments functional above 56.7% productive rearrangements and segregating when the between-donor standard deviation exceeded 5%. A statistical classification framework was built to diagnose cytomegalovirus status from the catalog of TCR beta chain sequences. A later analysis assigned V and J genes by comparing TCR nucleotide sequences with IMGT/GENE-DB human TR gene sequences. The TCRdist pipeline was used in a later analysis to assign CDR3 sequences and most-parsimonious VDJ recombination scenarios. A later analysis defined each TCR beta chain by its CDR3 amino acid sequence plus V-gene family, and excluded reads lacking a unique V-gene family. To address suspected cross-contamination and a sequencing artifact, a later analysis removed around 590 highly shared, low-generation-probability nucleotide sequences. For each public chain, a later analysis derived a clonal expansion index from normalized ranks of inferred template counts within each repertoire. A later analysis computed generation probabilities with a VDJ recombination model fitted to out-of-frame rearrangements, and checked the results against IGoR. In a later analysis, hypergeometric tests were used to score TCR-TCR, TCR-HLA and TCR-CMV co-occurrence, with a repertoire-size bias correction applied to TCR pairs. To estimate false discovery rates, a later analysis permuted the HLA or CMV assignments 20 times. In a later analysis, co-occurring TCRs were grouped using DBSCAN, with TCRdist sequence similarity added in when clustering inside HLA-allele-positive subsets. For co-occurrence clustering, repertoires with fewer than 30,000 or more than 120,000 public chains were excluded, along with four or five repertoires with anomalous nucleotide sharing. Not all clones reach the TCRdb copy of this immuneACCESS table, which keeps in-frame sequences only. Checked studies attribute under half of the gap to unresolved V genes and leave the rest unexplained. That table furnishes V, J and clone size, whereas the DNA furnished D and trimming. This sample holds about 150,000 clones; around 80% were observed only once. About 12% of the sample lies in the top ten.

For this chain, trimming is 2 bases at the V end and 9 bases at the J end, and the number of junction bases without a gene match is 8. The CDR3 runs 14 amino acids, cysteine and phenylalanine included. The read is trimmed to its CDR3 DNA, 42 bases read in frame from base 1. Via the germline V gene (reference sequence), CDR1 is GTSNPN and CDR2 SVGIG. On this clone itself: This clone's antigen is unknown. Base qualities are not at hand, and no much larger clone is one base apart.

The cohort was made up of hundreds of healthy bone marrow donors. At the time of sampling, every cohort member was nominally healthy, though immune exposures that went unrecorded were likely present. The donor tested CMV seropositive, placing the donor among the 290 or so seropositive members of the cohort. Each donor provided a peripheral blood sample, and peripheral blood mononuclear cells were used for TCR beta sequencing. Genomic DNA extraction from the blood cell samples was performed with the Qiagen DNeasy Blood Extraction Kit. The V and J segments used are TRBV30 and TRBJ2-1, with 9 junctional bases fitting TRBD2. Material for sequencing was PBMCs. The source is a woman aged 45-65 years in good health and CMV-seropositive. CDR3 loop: CAWSTSGGRSEQFF. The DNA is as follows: TGTGCCTGGAGTACCAGCGGGGGGCGGAGTGAGCAGTTCTTC. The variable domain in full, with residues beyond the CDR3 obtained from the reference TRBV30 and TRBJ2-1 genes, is SQTIHQWPATLVQPVGSPLSLECTVEGTSNPNLYWYRQAAGRGLQLLFYSVGIGQISSEVPQNLSASRPQDRQFILSSKKLLLSDSGFYLCAWSTSGGRSEQFFGPGTRLTVL.